A single sample is the source of the 20 T cell receptor beta chains below, sequenced in a study of blood T cell repertoires in COVID-19. Data came from immunoSEQ multiplex PCR; TCRdb stores just in-frame clones and leaves some out. In the table there are a few hundred thousand clones, over 85% of which are singletons. The sequenced material came from peripheral blood. Source of these receptors: a woman in her sixties with COVID-19, enrolled during active disease.

This sequence joins TRBV18 and TRBJ2-3; 8 nucleotides line up with TRBD2. After removal of 6 bases from V and 10 bases from J, the junction contained 18 bases not matched to a gene. The CDR3 extends over 16 amino acids. Germline CDR1 is KGHSH and CDR2 is LQKENI. CDR3 residues: CASSTALAGPGVAQYF. In DNA form, the CDR3 reads TGTGCCAGCTCCACCGCCTTAGCGGGGCCGGGGGTGGCGCAGTATTTT. Variable domain in full (rest from reference TRBV18 and TRBJ2-3): NAGVMQNPRHLVRRRGQEARLRCSPMKGHSHVYWYRQLPEEGLKFMVYLQKENIIDESGMPKERFSAEFPKEGPSILRIQQVVRGDSAAYFCASSTALAGPGVAQYFGPGTRLTVL.

This clone was observed a handful of times. The chain has TRBV7-3 and TRBJ2-1, with a possible D match to TRBD2 (6 bases). The germline V and J ends were trimmed by 4 bases and 0 bases, with 13 bases remaining between them. The germline CDR1 and CDR2 sequences are SGHTA and FQGTGA. CDR3 length equals 16 residues. As DNA, the CDR3 is TGTGCCAGCAGCTGGGACTCCTCTACCTCCTACAATGAGCAGTTCTTC. It encodes CASSWDSSTSYNEQFF.

The gene calls are TRBV2 and TRBJ2-2; TRBD1 might be the D (5 bases). This CDR3 is 14 amino acids long. Looked up from germline, CDR1 is SNHLY and CDR2 is FYNNEI. V shed 2 bases and J shed 5 bases, with 9 bases lying between them. CDR3 coding DNA: TGTGCCAGCAGTGAAAACCAGGGAACCGGGGAGCTGTTTTTT. Translated, it gives CASSENQGTGELFF.

The chain carries TRBV9 and TRBJ1-3; D is undetermined. Per germline, CDR1 SGDLS and CDR2 YYNGEE. V was pared by 3 bases and J by 11 bases, with 15 bases between. The CDR3 sequence is 13 residues long. The CDR3 DNA reads TGTGCCAGCAGCGCCCGACCGACGGAGGCCATATATTTT. It codes for CASSARPTEAIYF.

This clone appeared a single time. The V gene is TRBV6-5, the J gene TRBJ1-2; D is unresolved. There are 12 residues in the CDR3. Looked up from germline, CDR1 is MNHEY and CDR2 is SVGAGI. Trimming stripped 8 bases from V and 0 bases from J, with 7 bases between. The CDR3 region is CASGLTNYGYTF. Written as DNA, the CDR3 is TGTGCCAGCGGCCTTACTAACTATGGCTACACCTTC.

This clone was observed once. V gene TRBV11-3 combines with J gene TRBJ2-2, with TRBD2 identical over 8 bases. Trimming at V came to 3 bases and at J to 7 bases, leaving 10 bases not matched to a gene. Germline CDR1 SGHNT, CDR2 YENEEA. The CDR3 runs to 16 residues. In nucleotides, the CDR3 is TGTGCCAGCAGCTTTACTAGCGGCCCCACGGGCGGGGAGCTGTTTTTT. This encodes CASSFTSGPTGGELFF.

The genes are TRBV13 and TRBJ2-7; D is undetermined. The CDR3 has 13 residues. V shed 3 bases and J shed 2 bases, with 8 bases lying between them. Germline values: CDR1 PRHDT, CDR2 FYEKMQ (reference sequence). The CDR3 region has the DNA TGTGCCAGCAGCTTTCTAGGAACCTACGAGCAGTACTTC. Translating gives CASSFLGTYEQYF.

This clone was observed once. Other DNA variants within this sample encode the same CDR3. This chain links TRBV7-3 with TRBJ1-1; 7 bases align to TRBD1. Germline V gene lookup returns CDR1 SGHTA and CDR2 FQGTGA. Trimming at V came to 5 bases and at J to 4 bases, leaving 4 bases not matched to a gene. The CDR3 length is 13 residues. The CDR3 is CASSLTGTTEAFF. CDR3 sequence (DNA): TGTGCCAGCAGCCTGACAGGGACCACTGAAGCTTTCTTT.

CDR3 DNA sequence: TGTGCCAGCAGCGTTGGGACAGGGATTAATCAGCCCCAGCATTTT. Its translation is CASSVGTGINQPQHF. The rearrangement links TRBV9 to TRBJ1-5; 9 bases agree with TRBD1. Trimming at V came to 2 bases and at J to 4 bases, leaving 4 bases not matched to a gene. Germline V gene lookup returns CDR1 SGDLS and CDR2 YYNGEE. This CDR3 spans 15 amino acids.

The gene calls are TRBV19 and TRBJ1-1; D ambiguous. Trimming pared 6 bases from V and 6 bases from J, leaving 11 bases between. Germline V gene lookup returns CDR1 LNHDA and CDR2 SQIVND (reference sequence). The CDR3 runs to 12 residues. The DNA of the CDR3 is TGTGCCAGTAGGGCGGGAATTTCTGAAGCTTTCTTT. This encodes CASRAGISEAFF.

The rearrangement joins TRBV6-1 to TRBJ2-1; D is perhaps TRBD2 (5 bases). Germline V gene sequence: CDR1 MNHNS, CDR2 SASEGT. There are 16 residues in the CDR3. V gave up 0 bases and J gave up 6 bases, with 15 bases separating them. The CDR3 nucleotides are TGTGCCAGCAGTGAAGCGCTTCTTGGAGGAGCCAATGAGCAGTTCTTC. It is translated as CASSEALLGGANEQFF.

The V and J genes are TRBV21-1 and TRBJ2-3; the table names TRBD2, a call not compared with the DNA. TRBV21-1 represents a pseudogene. The CDR3 spans 15 residues. CDR3 loop: CASSKAGRVTDTQYF. CDR3 coding DNA: TGTGCCAGCAGCAAAGCGGGGAGGGTTACAGATACGCAGTATTTT.

The chain is built from TRBV7-2 and TRBJ1-6; 7 bases agree with TRBD1. This CDR3 has 14 amino acids. Germline-derived CDR1 and CDR2 are SGHTA and FQGNSA. V lost 4 bases to trimming and J lost 8 bases; unmatched junction nucleotides: 5. The DNA for the CDR3 is TGTGCCAGCAGCTCCCTGACAGGGCATTCACCCCTCCACTTT. Residues: CASSSLTGHSPLHF.

The rearrangement joins TRBV7-9 to TRBJ1-2; 11 positions match TRBD1. The V and J ends lost 5 bases and 4 bases, in that order; junction bases with no gene match: 6. CDR1 is SEHNR and CDR2 is FQNEAQ in the germline V gene (reference sequence). The CDR3 totals 15 residues. CDR3 sequence reads: CASSPDRGRSYGYTF. CDR3 in DNA: TGTGCCAGCAGCCCGGACAGGGGGCGCAGCTATGGCTACACCTTC.

V usage is TRBV4-1 and J usage is TRBJ1-1; 10 bases align to TRBD1. Germline values: CDR1 MGHRA, CDR2 YSYEKL. After removal of 4 bases from V and 5 bases from J, the junction contained 7 bases not matched to a gene. CDR3 length: 15 amino acids. CDR3 loop: CASSPQGQGRTEAFF. CDR3 bases: TGCGCCAGCAGCCCCCAGGGACAGGGGCGAACTGAAGCTTTCTTT.

The chain combines TRBV27 with TRBJ1-1, with TRBD1 matching 7 bases. The CDR3 is 15 amino acids. Germline V gene lookup returns CDR1 MNHEY and CDR2 SMNVEV (reference sequence). V gave up 2 bases and J gave up 4 bases; unmatched junction bases: 7. The CDR3 region is CASSLQTGLGTEAFF. Here the CDR3 DNA reads TGTGCCAGCAGTTTACAGACAGGGTTGGGCACTGAAGCTTTCTTT.

V and J are TRBV21-1 and TRBJ2-1; TRBD1 reflects the table's D call only, with no check against the DNA. TRBV21-1 is deemed a pseudogene. The CDR3 extends over 16 amino acids. CDR3 sequence: CASSKREGGFVNEQFF. Written as DNA, the CDR3 is TGTGCCAGCAGCAAAAGGGAAGGGGGATTTGTGAATGAGCAGTTCTTC.

The J gene is TRBJ1-2, the V gene TRBV3-1 (or the pseudogene TRBV3-2); 10 bases are a match to TRBD1. Trimming took 4 bases from V and 2 from J; bases not matched to a gene: 10. Germline CDR1 LGHDT, CDR2 YNNKEL (reference sequence). The CDR3 spans 17 residues. The DNA of the CDR3 is TGTGCCAGCAGCCCCCCCTTTCGGACAGGGGGAAACTATGGCTACACCTTC. The encoded protein is CASSPPFRTGGNYGYTF.

Remarks on this clone: The same CDR3 arises from other DNA sequences in this sample as well. The gene calls are TRBV7-2 and TRBJ2-5; TRBD2 agrees at 16 bases. Germline values: CDR1 SGHTA, CDR2 FQGNSA. CDR3 size: 17 residues. V lost 5 bases and J lost 4; bases outside the gene matches: 7. DNA of the CDR3: TGTGCCAGCAGCCTTGGGACTAGCGGGGGGGCCGGAGAGACCCAGTACTTC. It is translated as CASSLGTSGGAGETQYF.

The gene calls are TRBV6-1 and TRBJ1-6, with a tentative D call TRBD1 (5 bases). Trimming removed 2 bases at V and 10 bases at J, with 15 bases between. Germline V gene sequence: CDR1 MNHNS, CDR2 SASEGT. This CDR3 is 15 amino acids long. The DNA for the CDR3 is TGTGCCAGCAGTGAATGGAAGGACAAGGGGTCACCCCTCCACTTT. Its protein is CASSEWKDKGSPLHF.